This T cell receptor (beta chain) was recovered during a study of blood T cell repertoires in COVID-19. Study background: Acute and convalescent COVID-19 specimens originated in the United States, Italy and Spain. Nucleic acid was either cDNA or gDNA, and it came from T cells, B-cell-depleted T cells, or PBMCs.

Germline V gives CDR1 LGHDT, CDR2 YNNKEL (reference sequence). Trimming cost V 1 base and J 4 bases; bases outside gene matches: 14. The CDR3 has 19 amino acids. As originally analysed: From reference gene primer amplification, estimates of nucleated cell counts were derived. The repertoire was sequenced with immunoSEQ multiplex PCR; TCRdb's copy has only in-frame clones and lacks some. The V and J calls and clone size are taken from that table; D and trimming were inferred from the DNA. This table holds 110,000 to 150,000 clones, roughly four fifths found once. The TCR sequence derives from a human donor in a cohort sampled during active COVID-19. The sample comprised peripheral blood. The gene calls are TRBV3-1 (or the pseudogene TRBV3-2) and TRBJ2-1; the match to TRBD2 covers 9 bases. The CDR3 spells CASSQGGSGRVPRYNEQFF. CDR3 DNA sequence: TGTGCCAGCAGCCAAGGTGGTAGCGGGAGAGTCCCTAGGTACAATGAGCAGTTCTTC.